These 4 T cell receptor beta chains came from one sample sequenced in a study of shared clonotypes between healthy human individuals. Using immunoSEQ multiplex PCR, the repertoire was profiled, and TCRdb retains in-frame clones only, with some absent. The sample lists about 2.3 million clones, under 95% occurring once. The sample consisted of naive CD4+ T cells from PBMCs. Regarding subset: CD45RA+ positively selected. Receptor source: a man aged 18 to 35 in good health. Some clones in this sample may be carry-over from other donors' samples.

This chain uses TRBV28 with TRBJ2-1; TRBD2 aligns across 10 bases. This CDR3 is 17 amino acids long. In germline, CDR1 is MDHEN, CDR2 SYDVKM. V lost 2 bases, J lost 8 bases, and 12 bases stayed unmatched. CDR3 in amino acids: CASSLRLGLAGVDEQFF. CDR3 nucleotides: TGTGCCAGCAGTTTACGTCTAGGTCTAGCGGGAGTTGATGAGCAGTTCTTC.

The chain is built from TRBV7-9 and TRBJ1-5; 8 bases fit TRBD1. V gave up 3 bases and J gave up 4 bases; unmatched junction bases: 11. Germline V gives CDR1 SEHNR, CDR2 FQNEAQ (reference sequence). CDR3 length: 17 amino acids. The CDR3, as DNA: TGTGCCAGCAGCTTTAGCTTGGGCAGGGGGCTTAATCAGCCCCAGCATTTT. Encoded protein: CASSFSLGRGLNQPQHF. Looking up the rest from reference TRBV7-9 and TRBJ1-5 gives the full variable domain: DTGVSQNPRHKITKRGQNVTFRCDPISEHNRLYWYRQTLGQGPEFLTYFQNEAQLEKSRLLSDRFSAERPKGSFSTLEIQRTEQGDSAMYLCASSFSLGRGLNQPQHFGDGTRLSIL.

V gene TRBV7-2 combines with J gene TRBJ2-3; no definite D call. The CDR3 is 13 amino acids. The germline gives CDR1 SGHTA, CDR2 FQGNSA. V lost 5 bases, J lost 5 bases, and 11 bases lay in between. The CDR3 nucleotides read TGTGCCAGCAGCCCGCGCTCCCTAGATACGCAGTATTTT. This encodes CASSPRSLDTQYF.

This chain connects TRBV30 to TRBJ1-1, with 8 positions matching TRBD1. Germline V lookup: CDR1 GTSNPN, CDR2 SVGIG (reference sequence). The V gene end was trimmed by 1 base and the J gene end by 5 bases; junction bases not matched to a gene: 6. The CDR3 loop spans 14 amino acids. CDR3 coding DNA: TGTGCCTGGAGTGGTCAGGACAGGGATACTGAAGCTTTCTTT. It is translated as CAWSGQDRDTEAFF.